This T cell receptor (beta chain) was recorded in a study of cytomegalovirus exposure and HLA in healthy donors. About the study: Sequencing of about 179 million T cells in an earlier analysis found 90 million to 120 million unique TCR beta sequences.

General observations from the study: Analyzed later, association rates of TCRs varied across HLA loci, with DRB1 most and HLA-C fewest. Reported findings show TCR beta sequences accurately forecast HLA-A and HLA-B alleles in most subjects.

With 60 Vbeta and 13 Jbeta primers, the PCR was carried out. Method: immunoSEQ multiplex PCR; TCRdb's copy keeps in-frame clones and lacks some. Of 55,000 to 65,000 clones listed, just under 75% were seen once; the top ten hold 6.8%. This CDR3 has 16 amino acids. The germline CDR1 and CDR2 sequences are LNHNV and YYDKDF (reference sequence). Losses at the gene ends were 0 bases for V and 2 bases for J; bases not matched to a gene: 0. Comments on this clone: Its antigen is as yet unknown.

The chain recombines TRBV15 with TRBJ2-5; 13 bases are shared with TRBD2. Sequencing input: PBMCs. The clonotype comes from a man aged 25-45 years in good health and CMV-seropositive. This chain's CDR3 is CATSRELAGGQETQYF. CDR3 sequence (DNA): TGTGCCACCAGCAGAGAACTAGCGGGGGGGCAAGAGACCCAGTACTTC.